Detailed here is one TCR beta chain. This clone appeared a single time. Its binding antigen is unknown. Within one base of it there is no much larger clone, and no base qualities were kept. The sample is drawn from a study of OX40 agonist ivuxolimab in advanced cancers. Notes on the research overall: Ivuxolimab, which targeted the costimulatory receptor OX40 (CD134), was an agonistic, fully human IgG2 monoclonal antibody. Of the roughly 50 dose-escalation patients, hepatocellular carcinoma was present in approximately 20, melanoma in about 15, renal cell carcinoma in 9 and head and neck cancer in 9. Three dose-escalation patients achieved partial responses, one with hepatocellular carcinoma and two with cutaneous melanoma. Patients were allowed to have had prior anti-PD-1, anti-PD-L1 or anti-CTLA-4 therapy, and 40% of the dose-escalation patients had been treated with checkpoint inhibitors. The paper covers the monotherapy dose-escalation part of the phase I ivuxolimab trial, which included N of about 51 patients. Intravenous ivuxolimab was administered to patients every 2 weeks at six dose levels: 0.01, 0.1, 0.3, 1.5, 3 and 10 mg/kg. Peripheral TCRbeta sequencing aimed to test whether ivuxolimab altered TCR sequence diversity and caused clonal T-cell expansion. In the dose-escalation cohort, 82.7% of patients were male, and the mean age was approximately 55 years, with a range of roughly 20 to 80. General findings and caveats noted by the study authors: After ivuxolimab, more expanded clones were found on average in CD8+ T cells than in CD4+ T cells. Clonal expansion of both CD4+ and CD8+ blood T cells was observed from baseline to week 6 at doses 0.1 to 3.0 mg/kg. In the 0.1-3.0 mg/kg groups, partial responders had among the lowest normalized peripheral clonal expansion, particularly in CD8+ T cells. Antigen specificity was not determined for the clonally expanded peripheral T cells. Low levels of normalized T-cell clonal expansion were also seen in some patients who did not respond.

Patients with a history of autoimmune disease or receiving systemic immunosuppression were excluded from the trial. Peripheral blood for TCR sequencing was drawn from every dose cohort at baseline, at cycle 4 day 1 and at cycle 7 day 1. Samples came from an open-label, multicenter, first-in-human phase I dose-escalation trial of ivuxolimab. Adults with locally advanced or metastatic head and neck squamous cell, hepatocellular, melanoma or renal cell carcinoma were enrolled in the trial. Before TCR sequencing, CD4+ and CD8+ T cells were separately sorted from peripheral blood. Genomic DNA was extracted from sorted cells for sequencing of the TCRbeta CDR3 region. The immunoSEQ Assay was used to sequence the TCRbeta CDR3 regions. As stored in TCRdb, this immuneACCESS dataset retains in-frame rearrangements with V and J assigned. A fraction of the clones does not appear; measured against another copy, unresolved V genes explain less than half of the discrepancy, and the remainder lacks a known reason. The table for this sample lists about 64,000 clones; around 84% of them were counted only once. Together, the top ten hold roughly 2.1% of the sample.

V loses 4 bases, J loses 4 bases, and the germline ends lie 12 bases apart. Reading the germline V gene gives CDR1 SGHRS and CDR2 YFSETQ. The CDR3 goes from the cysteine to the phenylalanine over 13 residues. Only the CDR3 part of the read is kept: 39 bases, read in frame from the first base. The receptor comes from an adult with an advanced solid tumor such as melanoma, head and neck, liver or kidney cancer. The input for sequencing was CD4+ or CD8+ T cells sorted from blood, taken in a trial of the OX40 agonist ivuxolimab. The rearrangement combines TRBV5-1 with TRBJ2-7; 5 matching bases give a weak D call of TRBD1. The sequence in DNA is TGCGCCAGCAGCGCCGCTAGACAGTACGAGCAGTACTTC. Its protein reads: CASSAARQYEQYF. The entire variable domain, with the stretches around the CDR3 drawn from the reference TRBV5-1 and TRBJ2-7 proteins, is KAGVTQTPRYLIKTRGQQVTLSCSPISGHRSVSWYQQTPGQGLQFLFEYFSETQRNKGNFPGRFSGRQFSNSRSEMNVSTLELGDSALYLCASSAARQYEQYFGPGTRLTVT.